This T cell receptor beta chain came from a study of blood T cell repertoires in COVID-19. Looking at the study overall: Samples came from the United States, Italy and Spain, spanning acute and convalescent COVID-19. The cDNA or gDNA used as material had been derived from T cells, B-cell-depleted T cells, or PBMCs.

V was pared by 6 bases and J by 7 bases, with 16 bases of the junction left unmatched. This CDR3 is 16 amino acids long. Per the germline V gene, CDR1 is SGHVS and CDR2 is FQNEAQ. Clones were sequenced by immunoSEQ multiplex PCR, and TCRdb holds only the in-frame ones, with some missing. The data contain roughly 230,000 clones, 89% of them singletons. The chain has TRBV7-8 and TRBJ1-2; 8 bases line up with TRBD1. The clonotype comes from a woman aged 40 to 50 who had recovered from COVID-19. The source material was peripheral blood. The DNA of the CDR3 is TGTGCCAGCAGTCTGGACAGGGTACCAACAAGCGGTGGCTACACCTTC. Translating gives CASSLDRVPTSGGYTF. The full variable domain, completed using reference TRBV7-8 and TRBJ1-2, is GAGVSQSPRYKVAKRGQDVALRCDPISGHVSLFWYQQALGQGPEFLTYFQNEAQLDKSGLPSDRFFAERPEGSVSTLKIQRTQQEDSAVYLCASSLDRVPTSGGYTFGSGTRLTVV.